Below, 30 T cell receptor beta chains from the same sample are listed, as sequenced in a study of T-cell reconstitution after alpha-beta-depleted transplantation in children. Molecular barcoding with unique molecular identifiers was used for the TCRbeta library. TCRdb reprocessed the PCR reads via MiXCR and lists one record per CDR3 protein. The table shows about 210,000 distinct CDR3 sequences, with about a sixth occurring only once. This specimen consisted of PBMCs, mostly from graft donor cells, obtained 360 days after TCRalphabeta/CD19-depleted stem cell transplant. These receptors were collected from a male patient between 2 and 10 years old who had a stem cell transplant for acute lymphoblastic leukemia, so the T cells may come from the graft donor.

This clonotype was picked up a small number of times. The chain has TRBV5-6 and TRBJ2-1; D possibly matches TRBD1 or TRBD2 (5 bases each). This CDR3 has 15 amino acids. Looked up from germline, CDR1 is SGHDT and CDR2 is YYEEEE. The V and J ends lost 4 bases and 8 bases respectively, with 19 bases between them. The CDR3 spells CASSVRDAHRDEQFF. DNA of the CDR3: TGTGCCAGCAGCGTCCGGGACGCCCACCGAGATGAGCAGTTCTTC.

This chain uses TRBV7-2 with TRBJ2-7; possible D gene TRBD2, 5 bases. This CDR3 comprises 14 residues. Germline V CDR1 and CDR2: SGHTA, FQGNSA. V was cut by 5 bases and J by 2 bases, with 13 bases left in between. CDR3 nucleotides: TGTGCCAGCAGCCCGGAGCGGCGAACCTACGAGCAGTACTTC. Residues: CASSPERRTYEQYF.

There are a few counts of this clonotype. The chain joins TRBV27 to TRBJ2-7, with TRBD1 matching over 9 bases. Per the germline V gene, CDR1 is MNHEY and CDR2 is SMNVEV (reference sequence). V trimming: 1 base; J trimming: 7 bases; junction bases outside the gene matches: 11. CDR3 length equals 16 residues. The CDR3 loop reads CASSLYLGTGLGEQYF. CDR3 sequence (DNA): TGTGCCAGCAGTTTATACCTCGGGACAGGGTTAGGGGAGCAGTACTTC.

This clonotype came up many times. This chain connects TRBV4-1 to TRBJ2-7; 8 bases fit TRBD1. This CDR3 is built from 16 residues. V lost 1 base to trimming and J lost 2 bases; unmatched junction nucleotides: 7. Per the germline V gene, CDR1 is MGHRA and CDR2 is YSYEKL. The CDR3 DNA reads as TGCGCCAGCAGCCAAGGATCGGACAGGGCTACCTACGAGCAGTACTTC. It is translated as CASSQGSDRATYEQYF.

The V and J genes are TRBV10-3 and TRBJ1-1, with D hard to call. The CDR3 spans 17 residues. V lost 6 bases and J 0 bases, leaving 20 bases between the germline ends. CDR1 and CDR2 from the germline V gene are ENHRY and SYGVKD. CDR3 in DNA: TGTGCCATCAGCGGCATCGTTTTGGGTGGCGTGAACACTGAAGCTTTCTTT. Amino acid sequence: CAISGIVLGGVNTEAFF.

This clonotype came up many times. The chain combines TRBV7-7 with TRBJ2-5, with 9 nucleotides matching TRBD2. The germline CDR1 and CDR2 sequences are SSHAT and FNYEAQ (reference sequence). Trimming removed 2 bases from V and 1 base from J; junction bases left unmatched: 8. The CDR3 is 17 amino acids. The CDR3 bases are TGTGCCAGCAGCTTATTTTTCGGGACTAGCATCCAAGAGACCCAGTACTTC. This encodes CASSLFFGTSIQETQYF.

The table lists this clonotype with a few counts. The chain couples TRBV6-2 or TRBV6-3 to TRBJ2-7, with TRBD2 matching over 15 bases. The CDR3 runs 15 residues. From germline, CDR1 is MNHEY and CDR2 SVGEGT. The trim removed 7 bases at V and 5 bases at J, leaving 6 bases unmatched. The CDR3 coding sequence is TGTGCCAGCACCCCGGGACTAGCGGGAGGAAACGAGCAGTACTTC. Translated: CASTPGLAGGNEQYF.

A few counts support this clonotype. The chain recombines TRBV5-1 with TRBJ1-1, with D tentatively TRBD1 (5 bases). V was clipped by 5 bases and J by 1 base, with 9 bases between them. The CDR3 is 13 residues long. CDR1 and CDR2 from the germline V gene are SGHRS and YFSETQ. The CDR3 DNA reads TGCGCCAGCAGGGCGGGGACGAACACTGAAGCTTTCTTT. It yields the protein CASRAGTNTEAFF.

This clonotype appeared a few times. The chain recombines TRBV5-1 with TRBJ1-2; 10 nucleotides line up with TRBD1. Germline loops: CDR1 SGHRS, CDR2 YFSETQ. V gave up 4 bases and J gave up 4 bases; unmatched junction bases: 10. The CDR3 spans 16 residues. CDR3 sequence: CASSLGTGQGFYGYTF. For the CDR3, the DNA is TGCGCCAGCAGCCTTGGGACGGGACAGGGGTTCTATGGCTACACCTTC.

This clonotype was seen only a few times. The chain couples TRBV28 to TRBJ1-4; 7 nucleotides match TRBD1. J was trimmed by 0 bases and V by 5 bases; bases with no gene match: 6. Per germline, CDR1 MDHEN and CDR2 SYDVKM. CDR3 length equals 16 residues. As DNA, the CDR3 is TGTGCCAGCAGTACCCCGGACAGGACAACTAATGAAAAACTGTTTTTT. Its protein product is CASSTPDRTTNEKLFF.

This clonotype came up a few times. The chain uses TRBV25-1 and TRBJ2-7; 7 bases line up with TRBD1. CDR3 length: 12 amino acids. J gave up 9 bases and V 5 bases, and 7 bases lay outside the gene matches. Germline CDR1 MGHDK, CDR2 SYGVNS. CDR3 loop: CASSPQGWGQYF. The CDR3 DNA reads TGTGCCAGCAGTCCACAGGGGTGGGGGCAGTACTTC.

CDR3 amino acids: CASSRGGGNEQFF. CDR3 nucleotides: TGCGCCAGCAGCCGAGGCGGAGGCAATGAGCAGTTCTTC. The genes are TRBV5-1 and TRBJ2-1, with D possibly matching TRBD2 (5 bases). The V and J ends lost 4 bases and 6 bases respectively, with 11 bases between them. This CDR3 has 13 amino acids. From germline, CDR1 is SGHRS and CDR2 YFSETQ. The entire variable domain, with the rest obtained from reference TRBV5-1 and TRBJ2-1, is as follows: KAGVTQTPRYLIKTRGQQVTLSCSPISGHRSVSWYQQTPGQGLQFLFEYFSETQRNKGNFPGRFSGRQFSNSRSEMNVSTLELGDSALYLCASSRGGGNEQFFGPGTRLTVL.

This sequence joins TRBV7-7 and TRBJ2-1; D gene unclear. The CDR3 consists of 15 residues. V was trimmed by 1 base and J by 3 bases, leaving 10 bases between them. Germline loops: CDR1 SSHAT, CDR2 FNYEAQ (reference sequence). CDR3 in amino acids: CASSLEVGIYNEQFF. As DNA, the CDR3 is TGTGCCAGCAGCTTAGAAGTGGGGATCTACAATGAGCAGTTCTTC.

This rearrangement joins TRBV29-1 to TRBJ2-7; 7 bases line up with TRBD1. The CDR3 has 14 residues. Trimming removed 4 bases from V and 2 bases from J; junction bases left unmatched: 8. The germline CDR1 and CDR2 sequences are SQVTM and ANQGSEA. The CDR3 region is CSVVRDSLAYEQYF. CDR3 bases: TGCAGCGTTGTTCGGGACAGCCTCGCCTACGAGCAGTACTTC.

This clonotype was seen a handful of times. The gene calls are TRBV12-3 or TRBV12-4 and TRBJ2-1, with 15 positions matching TRBD2. V dropped 7 bases and J dropped 4; count of bases not matched to a gene: 8. This CDR3 region has 17 residues. CDR3 residues: CASIRTSGGAYYNEQFF. The CDR3 coding sequence is TGTGCCAGCATACGGACTAGCGGGGGGGCCTATTACAATGAGCAGTTCTTC.

This clonotype was recorded at least ten times. The chain uses TRBV11-2 and TRBJ2-4, with D tentatively TRBD2 (7 bases). The CDR3 has 17 amino acids. V dropped 0 bases and J dropped 0 bases, with 12 bases sitting between them. The germline V gene encodes CDR1 SGHAT and CDR2 FQNNGV. The CDR3 nucleotides are TGTGCCAGCAGCTTAGAAGGGGGGGGGTTAGCCAAAAACATTCAGTACTTC. It yields the protein CASSLEGGGLAKNIQYF.

J is TRBJ2-7 and V is TRBV5-1; D is unclear. This CDR3 has 12 residues. V was cut by 4 bases and J by 4 bases, with 9 bases left in between. The germline CDR1 and CDR2 sequences are SGHRS and YFSETQ. CDR3 in amino acids: CASSDTPYEQYF. The DNA for the CDR3 is TGCGCCAGCAGCGATACGCCATACGAGCAGTACTTC.

The rearrangement links TRBV5-1 to TRBJ1-1; no clear D gene. This CDR3 has 15 residues. CDR1 is SGHRS and CDR2 is YFSETQ in the germline V gene. The germline V and J ends were trimmed by 4 bases and 4 bases, with 17 bases remaining between them. CDR3 sequence: CASSLELIVGTEAFF. As DNA, the CDR3 is TGCGCCAGCAGCCTGGAATTAATAGTAGGCACTGAAGCTTTCTTT.

The chain is built from TRBV7-2 and TRBJ2-2; unclear D gene. Germline CDR1 is SGHTA and CDR2 is FQGNSA. The ends were cut back, 0 bases at V and 5 bases at J, with 10 bases in the middle. The CDR3 loop spans 15 amino acids. CDR3 sequence: CASSLAHRVTGELFF. CDR3 bases: TGTGCCAGCAGCTTAGCTCACAGAGTTACCGGGGAGCTGTTTTTT.

The CDR3 DNA follows: TGTGCCAGCAGTTACTTTACAGAGACCCAGTACTTC. Its protein product is CASSYFTETQYF. This chain uses TRBV6-6 with TRBJ2-5; no reliable D call. Germline V gene sequence: CDR1 MNHNY, CDR2 SVGAGI (reference sequence). CDR3 size: 12 residues. V was cut by 1 base and J by 4 bases, with 4 bases left in between.

The chain carries TRBV20-1 and TRBJ2-7, with TRBD2 as a possible D gene (5 bases). There are 13 residues in the CDR3. The germline V gene has CDR1 DFQATT and CDR2 SNEGSKA (reference sequence). Trimming stripped 7 bases from V and 3 bases from J, with 16 bases between. As DNA, the CDR3 is TGCAGTGGTATCGGCGGGTGGAACTACGAGCAGTACTTC. Protein product: CSGIGGWNYEQYF.

The sample holds a few counts of this clonotype. This rearrangement joins TRBV24-1 to TRBJ2-6, with 7 bases matching TRBD1. The CDR3 sequence is 16 residues long. Germline V gives CDR1 KGHDR, CDR2 SFDVKD. V was clipped by 4 bases and J by 4 bases; unmatched bases: 6. CDR3 bases: TGTGCCACCAGTGACCCGACAGGGTCCGGGGCCAACGTCCTGACTTTC. It specifies CATSDPTGSGANVLTF.

The chain is built from TRBV12-3 or TRBV12-4 and TRBJ2-1, with TRBD2 as a possible D gene (5 bases). The CDR3 sequence is 15 residues long. V was clipped by 6 bases and J by 0 bases, with 12 bases between them. CDR3 amino acids: CASSVGLFSYNEQFF. DNA for the CDR3: TGTGCCAGCAGCGTTGGACTGTTCTCCTACAATGAGCAGTTCTTC.

V gene TRBV24-1 combines with J gene TRBJ2-3; D gene uncertain. Germline V CDR1 and CDR2: KGHDR, SFDVKD. Trimming shortened V by 2 bases and J by 6 bases, and 11 bases separated the two germline ends. The CDR3 loop spans 14 amino acids. The CDR3 region has the DNA TGTGCCACCAGTGATTCCCCGTCCGAGGATACGCAGTATTTT. It encodes CATSDSPSEDTQYF.

There are many counts of this clonotype. This chain links TRBV19 with TRBJ1-2; a possible D gene is TRBD1 (5 bases). The CDR3 covers 14 residues. Trimming cost V 9 bases and J 1 base, with 15 bases left between them. CDR1 is LNHDA and CDR2 is SQIVND in the germline V gene (reference sequence). As DNA, the CDR3 is TGTGCCAGCACCAGGGAGGGGATTAACTATGGCTACACCTTC. It is translated as CASTREGINYGYTF. Using reference TRBV19 and TRBJ1-2 for the parts outside the CDR3, the full variable domain is DGGITQSPKYLFRKEGQNVTLSCEQNLNHDAMYWYRQDPGQGLRLIYYSQIVNDFQKGDIAEGYSVSREKKESFPLTVTSAQKNPTAFYLCASTREGINYGYTFGSGTRLTVV.

The V call is TRBV6-2 or TRBV6-3, the J call TRBJ2-6; D is unclear. Germline assignment: CDR1 MNHEY and CDR2 SVGEGT. The CDR3 contains 17 residues. Trimming left V 0 bases short and J 2 bases short, with 11 bases between. The CDR3 DNA sequence: TGTGCCAGCAGTTACTCTTTCCCGGGCACTGGGGCCAACGTCCTGACTTTC. This sequence encodes CASSYSFPGTGANVLTF.

This clonotype was recorded a few times. The chain has TRBV2 and TRBJ2-5; D gene uncertain. V lost 2 bases, J lost 2 bases, and 9 bases lay in between. The CDR3 is made up of 14 amino acids. Germline loops: CDR1 SNHLY, CDR2 FYNNEI. CDR3: CASSERALQETQYF. The CDR3 DNA follows: TGTGCCAGCAGTGAAAGGGCATTACAAGAGACCCAGTACTTC.

The rearrangement uses TRBV7-2 and TRBJ2-5; D not certain. CDR1 is SGHTA and CDR2 is FQGNSA in the germline V gene. This CDR3 region has 12 residues. The V gene lost 5 bases and the J gene lost 4 bases, with 8 bases spanning the gap. CDR3 DNA sequence: TGTGCCAGCAGCGTCGGAGCAGAGACCCAGTACTTC. This sequence encodes CASSVGAETQYF.

By share, this clonotype counts as medium-sized. For the CDR3, the DNA is TGTGCCAGTACTGGGGACAGGGTGGAGACCCAGTACTTC. As protein: CASTGDRVETQYF. The chain couples TRBV7-6 to TRBJ2-5; TRBD1 matches 9 bases. Trimming at V came to 9 bases and at J to 5 bases, leaving 7 bases not matched to a gene. Germline loops: CDR1 SGHVS, CDR2 FNYEAQ. CDR3 size: 13 residues.

This clonotype was recorded a few times. The chain recombines TRBV27 with TRBJ1-1; 8 nucleotides agree with TRBD1. The V and J ends lost 3 bases and 0 bases, in that order; junction bases with no gene match: 3. Germline V gene lookup returns CDR1 MNHEY and CDR2 SMNVEV (reference sequence). The CDR3 has 15 residues. As DNA, the CDR3 is TGTGCCAGCAGTTTCTTCAGGGGGCTGAACACTGAAGCTTTCTTT. The encoded protein is CASSFFRGLNTEAFF.